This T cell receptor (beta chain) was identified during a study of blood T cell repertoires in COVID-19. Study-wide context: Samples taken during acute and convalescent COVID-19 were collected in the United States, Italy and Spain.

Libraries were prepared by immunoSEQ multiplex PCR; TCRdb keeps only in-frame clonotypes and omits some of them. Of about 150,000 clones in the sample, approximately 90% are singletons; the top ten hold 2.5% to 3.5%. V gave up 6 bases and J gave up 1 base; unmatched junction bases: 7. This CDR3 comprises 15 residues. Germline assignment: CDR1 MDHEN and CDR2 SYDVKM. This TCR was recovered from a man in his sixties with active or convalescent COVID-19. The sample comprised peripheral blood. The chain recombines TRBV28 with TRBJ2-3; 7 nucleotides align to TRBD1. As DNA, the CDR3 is TGTGCCAGCAGCCGTACAGGGGCCGGCACAGATACGCAGTATTTT. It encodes CASSRTGAGTDTQYF. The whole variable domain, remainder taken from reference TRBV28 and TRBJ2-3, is DVKVTQSSRYLVKRTGEKVFLECVQDMDHENMFWYRQDPGLGLRLIYFSYDVKMKEKGDIPEGYSVSREKKERFSLILESASTNQTSMYLCASSRTGAGTDTQYFGPGTRLTVL.